These 19 T cell receptor beta chains were all obtained from the same sample, sequenced in a study of CD8 T cells in ankylosing spondylitis. MiXCR was run by TCRdb on the 5' RACE reads, yielding one entry per CDR3 protein. The table lists 220,000 or so distinct CDR3 sequences, over 9.5% of them singletons, with about 20% in the top ten. The source material was blood, either unsorted or a sorted T cell fraction (not recorded which). The source of these receptors is a male donor with ankylosing spondylitis or in good health (not recorded which).

This clonotype came up a few times. The rearrangement joins TRBV28 to TRBJ2-3; D not resolved. The CDR3 runs to 11 residues. Trimming removed 7 bases from V and 0 bases from J, with 2 bases in between. Per germline, CDR1 MDHEN and CDR2 SYDVKM. The CDR3 DNA reads TGTGCCAGCATTAGCACAGATACGCAGTATTTT. It codes for CASISTDTQYF.

The genes are TRBV20-1 and TRBJ2-7, with D possibly TRBD1 on 6 matching bases. V lost 0 bases and J lost 4, with 19 bases in between. CDR3 length equals 16 residues. Germline V CDR1 and CDR2: DFQATT, SNEGSKA (reference sequence). This CDR3 is CSAREARGFLLYEQYF. CDR3 nucleotides: TGCAGTGCTAGAGAAGCGAGGGGGTTCTTATTATACGAGCAGTACTTC.

This clonotype was detected ten times or more. The chain recombines TRBV3-1 with TRBJ2-7; tentatively, D is TRBD2 (6 bases). The CDR3 runs 15 residues. CDR1 LGHDT and CDR2 YNNKEL come from the germline V gene (reference sequence). V lost 1 base and J 5 bases, leaving 15 bases between the germline ends. In DNA, the CDR3 is TGTGCCAGCAGCCAAGGTACTCGTGGCGGGGACGAGCAGTACTTC. This codes for CASSQGTRGGDEQYF.

Worth noting for this clonotype: Being one base from a much bigger clone, this may be a read error. J is TRBJ2-7 and V is TRBV7-2, with D perhaps TRBD1 or TRBD2 (5 bases each). Germline CDR1 and CDR2: SGHTA and FQGNSA. The CDR3 has 17 residues. This CDR3 is CASRAGQGVGSMGEPYF. The CDR3 DNA is TGTGCCAGCAGGGCTGGGCAGGGAGTTGGTTCTATGGGGGAGCCGTACTTC.

This clonotype was observed at least ten times. J is TRBJ2-2 and V is TRBV5-1, with 10 nucleotides matching TRBD2. After removal of 4 bases from V and 5 bases from J, the junction contained 8 bases not matched to a gene. From germline, CDR1 is SGHRS and CDR2 YFSETQ. The CDR3 runs to 16 residues. The CDR3 sequence is CASSATTSGVTGELFF. In DNA, the CDR3 is TGCGCCAGCAGCGCGACCACTAGCGGGGTGACCGGGGAGCTGTTTTTT.

This clonotype was seen more than once but under ten times. This rearrangement joins TRBV12-3 or TRBV12-4 to TRBJ1-2; D gene ambiguous. This CDR3 spans 16 amino acids. V was trimmed by 3 bases and J by 0 bases, leaving 14 bases between them. CDR3 in DNA: TGTGCCAGCAGTTTTTCGGGTCTGAGGGCTAACTATGGCTACACCTTC. This gives the protein CASSFSGLRANYGYTF.

This clonotype was seen ten or more times. V usage is TRBV29-1 and J usage is TRBJ2-3, with D possibly called TRBD1 or TRBD2 (6 bases each). Deletions cut 7 bases from V and 15 bases from J, with 14 bases between. The CDR3 consists of 9 residues. The germline CDR1 and CDR2 sequences are SQVTM and ANQGSEA. CDR3 DNA sequence: TGCAGCGCCCCCGGGGGCCCATATTTT. It translates to CSAPGGPYF.

V usage is TRBV5-5 and J usage is TRBJ2-1, with 8 bases fitting TRBD2. Trimming took 1 base from V and 2 from J; bases not matched to a gene: 5. From germline, CDR1 is SGHKS and CDR2 YYEKEE (reference sequence). This CDR3 region has 16 residues. Here the CDR3 DNA reads TGTGCCAGCAGCTTGCCGGGGGGGAGCGCCTACAATGAGCAGTTCTTC. Encoded protein: CASSLPGGSAYNEQFF.

This clonotype was observed many times. The genes are TRBV29-1 and TRBJ1-5; D is unclear. The length of the CDR3 is 15 residues. Trimming left V 3 bases short and J 0 bases short, with 12 bases between. Looked up from germline, CDR1 is SQVTM and CDR2 is ANQGSEA. The CDR3, as DNA: TGCAGCGTTGAGTCGGAATCACCTAGCAATCAGCCCCAGCATTTT. Protein product: CSVESESPSNQPQHF.

Many counts were recorded for this clonotype. V and J are TRBV7-2 and TRBJ2-2; D gene unclear. Germline-derived CDR1 and CDR2 are SGHTA and FQGNSA. The CDR3 has 13 residues. V was shortened by 5 bases and J by 6 bases, with 10 bases between the two germline ends. DNA of the CDR3: TGTGCCAGCAGCCTAAACACCCCCGGGGAGCTGTTTTTT. Translated: CASSLNTPGELFF.

This clonotype was seen ten or more times. The chain is built from TRBV5-1 and TRBJ2-5, with D tentatively TRBD2 (5 bases). Germline V gene lookup returns CDR1 SGHRS and CDR2 YFSETQ. V was pared by 4 bases and J by 0 bases, with 16 bases between. The CDR3 loop spans 16 amino acids. CDR3 coding DNA: TGCGCCAGCAGCCTTCCCTTGGCGGGCGACCAAGAGACCCAGTACTTC. Protein sequence: CASSLPLAGDQETQYF.

This clonotype was picked up many times. This chain connects TRBV30 to TRBJ1-2; no clear D. This CDR3 has 12 amino acids. CDR1 and CDR2 from the germline V gene are GTSNPN and SVGIG (reference sequence). The CDR3 region is CADAGPAGGYTF. In DNA form, the CDR3 reads TGTGCTGATGCAGGACCTGCGGGGGGCTACACCTTC.

At least ten counts were recorded for this clonotype. This chain joins TRBV7-9 and TRBJ2-3, with D unresolved. V lost 3 bases and J lost 3, with 7 bases in between. This CDR3 is 13 amino acids long. Germline V CDR1 and CDR2: SEHNR, FQNEAQ (reference sequence). CDR3 amino acids: CASSFPLTDTQYF. The CDR3, as DNA: TGTGCCAGCAGCTTTCCCCTTACAGATACGCAGTATTTT. Based on the CDR3 plus reference TRBV7-9 and TRBJ2-3, the full variable domain is DTGVSQNPRHKITKRGQNVTFRCDPISEHNRLYWYRQTLGQGPEFLTYFQNEAQLEKSRLLSDRFSAERPKGSFSTLEIQRTEQGDSAMYLCASSFPLTDTQYFGPGTRLTVL.

This clonotype was counted at least ten times. This chain joins TRBV29-1 and TRBJ2-1, with 10 bases lining up with TRBD2. The CDR3 has 15 residues. J gave up 1 base and V 4 bases, and 4 bases lay outside the gene matches. Germline lookup yields CDR1 SQVTM and CDR2 ANQGSEA. The CDR3 bases are TGCAGCGTTGTGGCTAGCGGGGGATCCTACAATGAGCAGTTCTTC. Translating it yields CSVVASGGSYNEQFF.

This clonotype was counted many times. The chain couples TRBV20-1 to TRBJ2-5; the D call may be TRBD1 or TRBD2 (5 bases each). Germline values: CDR1 DFQATT, CDR2 SNEGSKA (reference sequence). The ends were cut back, 6 bases at V and 0 bases at J, with 11 bases in the middle. CDR3 length: 13 amino acids. The chain's CDR3 is CSATGRNQETQYF. CDR3 coding DNA: TGCAGTGCAACGGGACGGAACCAAGAGACCCAGTACTTC.

This clonotype was counted at least ten times. The chain employs TRBV5-1 and TRBJ1-1; D unclear. This CDR3 has 15 amino acids. Germline V gene lookup returns CDR1 SGHRS and CDR2 YFSETQ. V lost 1 base and J lost 3, with 13 bases in between. In DNA form, the CDR3 reads TGCGCCAGCAGCTTGTTCGCAGGCTTAGACACTGAAGCTTTCTTT. Translated, it gives CASSLFAGLDTEAFF.

This clonotype was detected ten times or more. The chain employs TRBV3-1 and TRBJ1-2; 12 bases map to TRBD1. Germline trimming cut 2 bases from V and 6 bases from J; bases unmatched to any gene: 4. The germline V gene has CDR1 LGHDT and CDR2 YNNKEL (reference sequence). The CDR3 is 15 residues long. CDR3 bases: TGTGCCAGCAGCCAACGGGACAGGGGGCGTGATGGCTACACCTTC. This gives the protein CASSQRDRGRDGYTF. Full variable domain (missing parts from reference TRBV3-1 and TRBJ1-2): DTAVSQTPKYLVTQMGNDKSIKCEQNLGHDTMYWYKQDSKKFLKIMFSYNNKELIINETVPNRFSPKSPDKAHLNLHINSLELGDSAVYFCASSQRDRGRDGYTFGSGTRLTVV.

This sequence joins TRBV20-1 and TRBJ2-7; 10 bases fit TRBD1. The trim removed 2 bases at V and 4 bases at J, leaving 11 bases unmatched. This CDR3 contains 16 residues. CDR1 DFQATT and CDR2 SNEGSKA come from the germline V gene (reference sequence). DNA for the CDR3: TGCAGTGCTAGATCGTTAGACAGGGGGCTTCCTTACGAGCAGTACTTC. This translates into CSARSLDRGLPYEQYF.

The genes are TRBV3-1 and TRBJ1-2; TRBD1 might be the D (5 bases). The CDR3 runs 15 residues. Germline CDR1 is LGHDT and CDR2 is YNNKEL (reference sequence). The V gene lost 4 bases and the J gene lost 5 bases, with 17 bases spanning the gap. Here the CDR3 DNA reads TGTGCCAGCAGCCCCTCGTTTGGCGGGGGTTATGGCTACACCTTC. The encoded protein is CASSPSFGGGYGYTF. Based on the CDR3 plus reference TRBV3-1 and TRBJ1-2, the full variable domain is DTAVSQTPKYLVTQMGNDKSIKCEQNLGHDTMYWYKQDSKKFLKIMFSYNNKELIINETVPNRFSPKSPDKAHLNLHINSLELGDSAVYFCASSPSFGGGYGYTFGSGTRLTVV.